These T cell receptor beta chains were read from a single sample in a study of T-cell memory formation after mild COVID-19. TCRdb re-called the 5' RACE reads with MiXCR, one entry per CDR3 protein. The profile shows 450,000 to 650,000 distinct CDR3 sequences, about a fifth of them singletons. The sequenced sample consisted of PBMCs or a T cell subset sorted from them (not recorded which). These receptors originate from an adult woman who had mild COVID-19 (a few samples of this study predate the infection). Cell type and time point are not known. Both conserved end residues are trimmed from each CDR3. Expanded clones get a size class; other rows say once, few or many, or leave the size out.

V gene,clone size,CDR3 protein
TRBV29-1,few,SVYFATGELF
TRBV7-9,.,AGKTSPGDNEQF
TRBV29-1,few,SVELGGPGYT
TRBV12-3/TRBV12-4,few,ATSPGLAGGRRF
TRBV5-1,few,ASSLFTSTPGELF
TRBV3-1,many,ASSQEPSGPPKDTQY
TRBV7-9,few,ASSSSGGTAGELF
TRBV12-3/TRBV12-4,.,ASSPYPGRGNEH
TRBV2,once,ASSADRPNSNEQF
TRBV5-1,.,ASNSGTSGSYEQY
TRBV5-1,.,ASRYWTENTEAF
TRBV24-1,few,ATSVGLAELNEQF
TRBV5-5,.,ASSRVPGQSYEQY
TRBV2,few,ASSEGLGIEAF
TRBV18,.,ASSPQGGPSPLH
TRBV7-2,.,ASSLWGPGNTIY
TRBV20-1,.,SARDPTTSGRFFETQY
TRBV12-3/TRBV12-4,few,ASSLGGGASSGYT
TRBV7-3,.,ASSHGLVLLDEQF
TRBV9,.,ASSVGLAGGYNEQF
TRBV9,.,ASSVGGNGYEQY
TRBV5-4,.,ASTSQGPYEQY
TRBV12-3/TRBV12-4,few,ASTLQENTGELF
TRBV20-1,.,SARRGTGANVLT
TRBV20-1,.,SAKEVETQY
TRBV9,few,ASSVEPWDEQF
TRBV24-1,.,ATSDQNTEAF
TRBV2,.,ASRNGGTGELF
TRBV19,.,ASTGGWDTEAF
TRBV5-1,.,ASSQFWGDSSLTGELF
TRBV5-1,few,ASTPGTGASYEQY
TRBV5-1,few,ASSQSSGGSYEQY
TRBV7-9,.,ASTDGTRNYGYT
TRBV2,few,ASISSKKATDTQY
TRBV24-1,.,ATSDPSTGESYNEQF
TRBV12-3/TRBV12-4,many,ASSLGQGARF
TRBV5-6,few,ASSPGLFSYEQY
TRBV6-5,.,ASSYSTGVNTEAF
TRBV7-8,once,ASSLGIGVPSTDTQY
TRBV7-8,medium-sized,ASSLQSSYEQY
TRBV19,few,ASSIMGQVNTEAF
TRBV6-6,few,ASSPRASYEQY
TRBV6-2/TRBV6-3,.,ASSLAFITDTQY
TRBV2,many,ASSGGTASTDTQY
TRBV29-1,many,SVVTGAGQPQH
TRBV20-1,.,SAREREDFNTDTQY
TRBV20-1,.,SAGGTVTTNEKLF
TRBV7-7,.,ASSRGTARETQY
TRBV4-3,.,ASSQDRTGGSKGTEAF
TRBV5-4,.,ASSSRSRGSYEQY